This T cell receptor (beta chain) was retrieved from a study of CD8 T cells in ankylosing spondylitis (dated by TCRdb to 2016 to 2017). Looking at the study overall: To find TCR variants linked to disease, the study profiled T cell receptor beta repertoires in ankylosing spondylitis patients and healthy donors. Peripheral blood was sampled, and synovial fluid was additionally collected from ankylosing spondylitis patients. The full study cohort comprised 25 ankylosing spondylitis patients and approximately 100 healthy donors.

The full study reports these points: Some motif variants were previously reported in synovial fluid and blood of reactive arthritis patients, suggesting common disease-initiation mechanisms. The disease-linked clones were reported as significantly enriched in matched synovial fluid samples from ankylosing spondylitis patients. In peripheral blood, the disease-linked clones were found at relatively low frequencies and had a CD8+ phenotype. Blood from ankylosing spondylitis patients appeared to be characterized by a TCR beta motif made up of several highly homologous amino acid variants.

Measured from the cysteine to the phenylalanine, the CDR3 is 16 residues long. The only DNA kept is the CDR3, 48 bases in frame from the first base. From V the trimming removes 1 base and from J it removes 0 bases, while the gene matches leave 5 bases of the junction unaccounted for. Reading the germline V gene (reference sequence) gives CDR1 LGHDT and CDR2 YNNKEL. This clonotype was recorded many times. This receptor's antigen is unknown. No much larger clone is present one base from it, and per-base qualities are unavailable. The sequencer listed for this sample is Illumina HiSeq 2500. TCR beta libraries were prepared by quantitative 5'-RACE with molecular barcodes. Per the authors' processing: A new computational method, built on a probabilistic model of VDJ rearrangement, was used to identify disease-linked TCR variants. TCRdb reworked the public reads: Q25 trimming with fastp, MiXCR clone assembly, productive beta chains retained. Rows merge per CDR3 protein into single entries with the most common DNA and genes. The V and J calls were not made by the authors but by TCRdb's processing. The sample table holds 250,000 or so distinct CDR3 sequences, of which about 10% were seen once. The top ten clonotypes cover approximately 6.6% of the sample.

The V gene is TRBV3-1 and the J gene is TRBJ1-1, and 7 junctional nucleotides match TRBD1. This clonotype originated in a male donor with ankylosing spondylitis or in good health (not recorded which). The specimen was blood, either unsorted or a sorted T cell fraction (not recorded which). The CDR3 protein sequence reads: CASSQAFRGMNTEAFF. In nucleotides, the sequence is TGTGCCAGCAGCCAAGCATTCAGGGGGATGAACACTGAAGCTTTCTTT.